The T cell receptor beta chain described here comes from a study of regulatory T cells in long-lasting Graves disease. Study-wide findings and caveats: TCR diversity was lower in persistent Graves' patients (versus newly diagnosed ones).

Germline CDR1 SGHKS, CDR2 YYEKEE (reference sequence). J was trimmed by 4 bases and V by 4 bases; bases with no gene match: 6. The CDR3 loop spans 15 amino acids. According to the study, TCR beta libraries were built with iRepertoire HTBI primers and CDR3-region Arm-PCR. TCRdb re-called the multiplex PCR reads with MiXCR, one entry per CDR3 protein. The sample shows 600,000 to 650,000 distinct CDR3 sequences, approximately 15% of them seen only once. This sample's time point: newly diagnosed GD, antithyroid drugs for less than 3 months. Extracted RNA from PBMCs served as the source of the TCR library. For this clonotype: Antigen unknown.

The data were also submitted as part of a second study, on T cells in Graves' hyperthyroidism and ophthalmopathy. From that study: Lactation, pregnancy, other autoimmune disease or uncontrolled infection led to exclusion of patients.

The rearrangement links TRBV5-5 to TRBJ2-1; 9 bases are shared with TRBD2. This receptor was obtained from a woman aged 25 to 39 with Graves disease. The specimen comprised peripheral blood mononuclear cells (PBMCs), sampled at new diagnosis, from a patient treated with antithyroid drugs. The CDR3 sequence: CASSPMAGGYNEQFF. The CDR3 bases are TGTGCCAGCAGCCCCATGGCGGGAGGGTACAATGAGCAGTTCTTC.